This T cell receptor beta chain stems from a study of spatial heterogeneity in lung cancer. Study outcomes and limitations: Ubiquitous, expanded tumor-derived TCRs were more frequently observed in blood at resection than at follow-up.

As concerns this clonotype: Its cognate antigen is unknown.

A unique molecular identifier was attached to every TCR cDNA molecule. MiXCR, run by TCRdb on the 5' RACE reads, gives a single entry per CDR3 protein. The sample shows 110,000 or so distinct CDR3 sequences, approximately 10% of them seen only once. Time point denoted: blood at routine non-recurrence follow-up after resection. The input material, whole RNA from tumor, nontumor lung or frozen PBMC, was sequenced unsorted. This CDR3 is 13 amino acids long. Germline loops: CDR1 SNHLY, CDR2 FYNNEI. Sequences were derived from PBMCs, sampled at follow-up. The clonotype was recovered from a female donor with early-stage non-small cell lung cancer. This sequence joins TRBV2 and TRBJ2-7; 8 nucleotides match TRBD1. The CDR3 DNA is TGTGCCAGCGCCCGGGACAGGTCCTCCGAGCAGTACGTC. Translating it yields CASARDRSSEQYV.